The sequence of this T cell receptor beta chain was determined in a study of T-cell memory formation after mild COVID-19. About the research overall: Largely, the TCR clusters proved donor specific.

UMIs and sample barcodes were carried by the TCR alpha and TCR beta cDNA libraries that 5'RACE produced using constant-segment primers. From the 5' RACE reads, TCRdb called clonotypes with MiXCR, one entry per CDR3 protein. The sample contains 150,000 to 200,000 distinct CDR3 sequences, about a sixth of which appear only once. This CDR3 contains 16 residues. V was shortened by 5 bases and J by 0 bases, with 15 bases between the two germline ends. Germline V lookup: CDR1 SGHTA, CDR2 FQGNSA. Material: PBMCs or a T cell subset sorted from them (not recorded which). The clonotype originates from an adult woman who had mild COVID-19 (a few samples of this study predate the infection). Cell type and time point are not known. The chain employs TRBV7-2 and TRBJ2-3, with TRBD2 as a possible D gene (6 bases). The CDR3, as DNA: TGTGCCAGCAGCCGTCCAAGGAGCGGGAGCACAGATACGCAGTATTTT. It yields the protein CASSRPRSGSTDTQYF.